The entry below gives a single T cell receptor (beta chain) sequence along with its context. The V and J ends lost 5 bases and 6 bases respectively, with 14 bases between them. The germline V gene encodes CDR1 GTSNPN and CDR2 SVGIG (reference sequence). There are 13 residues in the CDR3. The data derive from a study of blood T cell repertoires in COVID-19. Overall study context: From T cells, B-cell-depleted T cells, or PBMCs came the material, which was cDNA or gDNA.

Under the authors' procedure: Estimates of nucleated cell counts were drawn from the amplification of reference gene primers. Sequencing used immunoSEQ multiplex PCR; TCRdb keeps in-frame clones, though not all of them. For V, J and clone size, that table is used; D and trimming come from the DNA. This repertoire shows under 150,000 clones, 76% found once; its top ten account for 4% to 4.5%. This TCR derives from a man aged 55 to 70 with acute or convalescent COVID-19. The sequencing input was peripheral blood. The gene calls are TRBV30 and TRBJ1-5; D is perhaps TRBD1 (6 bases). In DNA form, the CDR3 reads TGTGCCTGGGGCCGACAGGATCGTCAGCCCCAGCATTTT. Residues: CAWGRQDRQPQHF.